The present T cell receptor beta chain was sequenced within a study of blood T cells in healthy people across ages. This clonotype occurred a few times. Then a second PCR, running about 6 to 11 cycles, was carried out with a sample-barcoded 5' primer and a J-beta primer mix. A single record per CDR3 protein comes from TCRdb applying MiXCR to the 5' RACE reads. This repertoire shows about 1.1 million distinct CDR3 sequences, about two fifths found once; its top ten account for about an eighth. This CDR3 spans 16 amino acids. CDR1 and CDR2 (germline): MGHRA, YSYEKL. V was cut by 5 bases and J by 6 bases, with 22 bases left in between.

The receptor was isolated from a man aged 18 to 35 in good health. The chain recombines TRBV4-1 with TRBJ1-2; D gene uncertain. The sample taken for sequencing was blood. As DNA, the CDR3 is TGCGCCAGCAGCGCCGGGGAGGCTTCGAGATACGATGGCTACACCTTC. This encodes CASSAGEASRYDGYTF.